The rows below give T cell receptor beta chains drawn from one sample of a study of cytomegalovirus exposure and HLA in healthy donors. Here immunoSEQ multiplex PCR was the method, and the copy in TCRdb shows in-frame clones only, minus some. Seen here are roughly 290,000 clones, roughly 80% observed once, and the top ten hold less than 0.4%. What was sequenced was PBMCs. The receptors stem from a girl aged 2 to 10 in good health and CMV-seronegative. CDR3s include the opening cysteine and the closing phenylalanine or tryptophan. A D gene is named only where the DNA matches it firmly. Clone size is shown for a subset of rows, as once, few, many or a class of expanded clone.

clone size	V gene	J gene	CDR3 length	D gene	CDR3 DNA	CDR3 protein
few	TRBV30	TRBJ1-1	10	-	TGTGCCTGGAGGCACATTGAAGCTTTCTTT	CAWRHIEAFF
few	TRBV7-7	TRBJ2-5	13	-	TGTGCCAGCAGCTTCGACAGACAAGAGACCCAGTACTTC	CASSFDRQETQYF
once	TRBV11-1	TRBJ2-7	16	-	TGTGCCAGCAGCGAACTCAGGGGTATAACTCCCTACGAGCAGTACTTC	CASSELRGITPYEQYF
-	TRBV5-1	TRBJ2-7	13	-	TGCGCCAGCAGCTTGGGCATAGGGGGCGAGCAGTACTTC	CASSLGIGGEQYF
-	TRBV4-1	TRBJ2-6	19	TRBD1	TGCGCCAGCAGCCAAGACGGGGGGACAGGGACTTCCGGGGCCAACGTCCTGACTTTC	CASSQDGGTGTSGANVLTF
-	TRBV30	TRBJ1-4	15	-	TGTGCCTGGAGCACCGATCCGGGACTCAGGGAAAAACTGTTTTTT	CAWSTDPGLREKLFF
-	TRBV5-4	TRBJ1-2	15	-	TGTGCCAGCAGCTTACATCTAGGAGGGAACTATGGCTACACCTTC	CASSLHLGGNYGYTF
-	TRBV30	TRBJ2-5	13	-	TGTGCCGCCGAACAGGGTTTCCAAGAGACCCAGTACTTC	CAAEQGFQETQYF
-	TRBV18	TRBJ2-7	13	-	TGTGCCAGCTCGCGGGACAGTGGTGGCGAGCAGTACTTC	CASSRDSGGEQYF
-	TRBV7-6	TRBJ2-7	16	TRBD1	TGTGCCAGCAGCTTAGAGGGGGACAGGGGAGACTACGAGCAGTACTTC	CASSLEGDRGDYEQYF
-	TRBV7-2	TRBJ1-1	13	-	TGTGCCAGCAGCTTCACGGGTTCGACTGAAGCTTTCTTT	CASSFTGSTEAFF
once	TRBV5-1	TRBJ2-7	11	-	TGCGCCAGCAGCTTGCGTTACGAGCAGTACTTC	CASSLRYEQYF
-	TRBV19	TRBJ1-1	13	-	TGTGCCAGTAGTGTCTCAACGAGAACTGAAGCTTTCTTT	CASSVSTRTEAFF
-	TRBV30	TRBJ2-2	14	TRBD2	TGTGCCTGGAATGAGGGAGGGTACACCGGGGAGCTGTTTTTT	CAWNEGGYTGELFF
-	TRBV29-1	TRBJ2-1	21	-	TGCAGCGTTGCAAGGCCGGGAGTTTCGGGTAGTGGGAGGACCCTTATCAATGAGCAGTTCTTC	CSVARPGVSGSGRTLINEQFF
-	TRBV4-1	TRBJ2-7	15	-	TGCGCCAGCAGCCCGGAACTAGGGTCCGCCTACGAGCAGTACTTC	CASSPELGSAYEQYF
-	TRBV5-1	TRBJ2-7	16	-	TGCGCCAGCAGCTTGGAGGGCAGCGGCAGTAGCTACGAGCAGTACTTC	CASSLEGSGSSYEQYF
-	TRBV30	TRBJ1-2	14	TRBD1	TGTGCCTGGAGTGTATCCGGGACAGGACGAGGGAGCACCTTC	CAWSVSGTGRGSTF
-	TRBV6-1	TRBJ2-5	14	-	TGTGCCAGCAGTGAGGCCGGGATCAGGGAGACCCAGTACTTC	CASSEAGIRETQYF
-	TRBV12-5	TRBJ2-5	15	-	TGTGCTAGTGGTTTGTTCCAAGGACAGTGGGAGACCCAGTACTTC	CASGLFQGQWETQYF
-	TRBV6-1	TRBJ2-1	14	TRBD2	TGTGCCAGCAGCGCCTGGGTGCGGGGGGATGAGCAGTTCTTC	CASSAWVRGDEQFF
-	TRBV5-1	TRBJ2-2	15	TRBD1	TGCGCCAGCAGCTTGATCGGGACAGGGGTCGGGGAGCTGTTTTTT	CASSLIGTGVGELFF
-	TRBV2	TRBJ2-7	13	TRBD1	TGTGCCAGCAGTGAACAGGGGGCCTACGAGCAGTACTTC	CASSEQGAYEQYF
-	TRBV2	TRBJ2-7	14	TRBD2	TGTGCCAGCAGCGGGGGGTCAAACTCCTACGAGCAGTACTTC	CASSGGSNSYEQYF
-	TRBV28	TRBJ2-7	15	TRBD1	TGTGCCAGCAGCCTAACAGGGGGCCGGTCCTACGAGCAGTACTTC	CASSLTGGRSYEQYF
-	TRBV4-2	TRBJ1-5	15	-	TGTGCCAGCAGCCCCCGGGAGGGTAGCAATCAGCCCCAGCATTTT	CASSPREGSNQPQHF
-	TRBV19	TRBJ2-2	14	-	TGTGCCAGTAGTATTCAGGGAACGGCCGGGGAGCTGTTTTTT	CASSIQGTAGELFF
-	TRBV27	TRBJ1-6	16	-	TGTGCCAGCAGTGTACTACAGGGAGCACATAATTCACCCCTCCACTTT	CASSVLQGAHNSPLHF
-	TRBV27	TRBJ2-3	13	-	TGTGCCAGCAGTCCCACCTACACAGATACGCAGTATTTT	CASSPTYTDTQYF
-	TRBV20-1	TRBJ1-2	10	-	TGCAGTGTAGCCCCGAGGGGCTACACCTTC	CSVAPRGYTF
-	TRBV7-9	TRBJ2-2	19	TRBD2	TGTGCAAGCAGCTTGGCCGGGGCTAGCGGGAGTACGGGCACCGGGGAGCTGTTTTTT	CASSLAGASGSTGTGELFF
-	TRBV28	TRBJ2-5	14	TRBD2	TGTGCCAGCAGCGACGCGGGGGGAACAGAGACCCAGTACTTC	CASSDAGGTETQYF
-	TRBV5-1	TRBJ2-2	13	-	TGCGCCAGCAGCTCTGACTTCGGTACCCCGCTGTTTTTT	CASSSDFGTPLFF
-	TRBV30	TRBJ1-5	13	-	TGTGCCTGGCAGGGTAGGAGCAATCAGCCCCAGCATTTT	CAWQGRSNQPQHF
-	TRBV2	TRBJ1-1	13	TRBD1	TGTGCCACAGAACAGGGGATTAACACTGAAGCTTTCTTT	CATEQGINTEAFF